The rows below give T cell receptor beta chains drawn from one sample of a study of blood T cells in healthy people across ages. TCRdb analysed the 5' RACE reads with MiXCR anew, one entry per CDR3 protein. The sample consists of 1.8 million or so distinct CDR3 sequences, more than 35% of them appearing once. Material: blood. All receptors come from a human donor in good health. Both conserved end residues are part of each CDR3. A D gene is named only where the DNA matches it firmly. Not every row has a clone size; where given, it reads once, few, many or a size class.

V gene	D gene	clone size	J gene	CDR3 protein	CDR3 DNA
TRBV5-1	NA	NA	TRBJ2-1	CASSWQGSSYNEQFF	TGCGCCAGCAGCTGGCAGGGGTCATCCTACAATGAGCAGTTCTTC
TRBV29-1	NA	NA	TRBJ2-5	CSVRRDNQETQYF	TGCAGCGTTCGGAGGGATAACCAAGAGACCCAGTACTTC
TRBV20-1	NA	NA	TRBJ2-3	CSAQTGTDTQYF	TGCAGTGCCCAGACCGGCACAGATACGCAGTATTTT
TRBV5-6	NA	few	TRBJ2-5	CASSAIGAETQYF	TGTGCCAGCAGCGCTATCGGGGCCGAGACCCAGTACTTC
TRBV9	TRBD1	few	TRBJ2-7	CASSAGQGSEQYF	TGTGCCAGCAGCGCGGGACAGGGGAGCGAGCAGTACTTC
TRBV5-1	NA	NA	TRBJ1-2	CASRQTLQGLTPYGYTF	TGCGCCAGCAGACAAACGCTACAGGGCCTGACCCCCTATGGCTACACCTTC
TRBV29-1	NA	many	TRBJ2-7	CSVEGQGTYEQYF	TGCAGCGTTGAGGGCCAGGGAACCTACGAGCAGTACTTC
TRBV2	NA	NA	TRBJ2-5	CACTSTVAQYF	TGTGCCTGCACTTCGACCGTTGCCCAGTACTTC
TRBV6-5	NA	NA	TRBJ1-2	CASSATGGIRGGYTF	TGTGCCAGCAGTGCGACAGGAGGTATTAGAGGTGGCTACACCTTC
TRBV5-1	NA	NA	TRBJ1-1	CASSPWTANTEAFF	TGCGCCAGCAGCCCATGGACGGCGAACACTGAAGCTTTCTTT
TRBV6-5	TRBD2	NA	TRBJ2-3	CASSYSGLAGGPPSTDTQYF	TGTGCCAGCAGTTACTCGGGACTAGCGGGGGGTCCTCCAAGCACAGATACGCAGTATTTT
TRBV5-1	NA	NA	TRBJ2-6	CASGGAHPGANVLTF	TGCGCCAGTGGGGGGGCGCATCCTGGGGCCAACGTCCTGACTTTC
TRBV6-6	NA	NA	TRBJ2-3	CASSYDRITQYF	TGTGCCAGCAGTTACGACAGAATAACGCAGTATTTT
TRBV28	TRBD2	NA	TRBJ2-1	CASTDSGGEYNEQFF	TGTGCCAGCACCGATAGCGGGGGGGAGTACAATGAGCAGTTCTTC
TRBV5-1	TRBD2	few	TRBJ2-1	CASSKIAGAGYNEQFF	TGCGCCAGCAGCAAGATAGCGGGGGCCGGGTACAATGAGCAGTTCTTC
TRBV30	NA	NA	TRBJ2-2	CAWSPGGQDTGELFF	TGTGCCTGGAGCCCAGGGGGGCAAGACACCGGGGAGCTGTTTTTT
TRBV6-2/TRBV6-3	NA	NA	TRBJ1-5	CAGRDSNQPQHF	TGTGCCGGCAGGGATAGCAATCAGCCCCAGCATTTT